This T cell receptor (beta chain) was identified in a study of early T cells in non-severe SARS-CoV-2 infection. Overall study: Bulk RNA taken from unsorted whole blood was sequenced, leaving chains unpaired.

Researchers attached unique molecular identifiers to individual cDNA molecules. TCRdb re-derived calls from the 5' RACE reads in MiXCR, one entry per CDR3 protein. The table shows tens of thousands of distinct CDR3 sequences, with more than 13% occurring only once. Study-wide results and limits: CD4 and private specificities were missed by VDJdb matching, which favored anti-spike CD8 responses.

The V end was cut by 5 bases, the J end by 5 bases, with 12 bases between. This CDR3 has 14 residues. Germline V lookup: CDR1 SEHNR, CDR2 FQNEAQ (reference sequence). There are many counts of this clonotype. What it recognizes is unknown. Source material: whole blood. The clonotype comes from an adult who was a healthcare worker with PCR-confirmed SARS-CoV-2 infection or an uninfected control (not recorded which). The chain recombines TRBV7-9 with TRBJ1-4; no reliable D call. The CDR3 sequence is CASSPGQRNEKLFF. CDR3 DNA: TGTGCCAGCAGCCCCGGGCAGAGAAATGAAAAACTGTTTTTT.